Each of the 10 T cell receptor beta chains below was sequenced from the same sample in a study of cytomegalovirus exposure and HLA in healthy donors. The PCR was carried out with 60 Vbeta primers and 13 Jbeta primers. Sequencing used immunoSEQ multiplex PCR; TCRdb keeps in-frame clones, though not all of them. The table has almost 200,000 clones, approximately 85% seen once. The sequenced sample consisted of PBMCs. These receptors came from a woman aged 50 to 60 in good health and CMV-seronegative.

This clone was seen just once. The chain joins TRBV5-1 to TRBJ2-7, with D perhaps matching TRBD2 (5 bases). Germline V gene data show CDR1 as SGHRS and CDR2 as YFSETQ. Trimming stripped 6 bases from V and 7 bases from J, with 20 bases between. The CDR3 runs to 14 residues. The CDR3 region has the DNA TGCGCCAGCAACTCTGGCGTAGAGGGCGGTGAGCAGTACTTC. Its translation is CASNSGVEGGEQYF.

The J gene is TRBJ1-1, the V gene TRBV28, with D hard to call. CDR1 MDHEN and CDR2 SYDVKM come from the germline V gene. The CDR3 is 11 residues long. The V gene lost 4 bases and the J gene lost 6 bases, with 6 bases spanning the gap. CDR3 loop: CASSYTPEAFF. The DNA of the CDR3 is TGTGCCAGCAGTTACACGCCTGAAGCTTTCTTT.

This clone appeared once. This rearrangement joins TRBV2 to TRBJ1-3; D uncertain. The ends were cut back, 7 bases at V and 0 bases at J, with 7 bases in the middle. The CDR3 has 13 amino acids. Germline values: CDR1 SNHLY, CDR2 FYNNEI. CDR3 sequence: CASTQLSGNTIYF. The CDR3 nucleotides are TGTGCCAGCACCCAACTCTCTGGAAACACCATATATTTT.

This clone was seen only once. The same CDR3 can be traced to other DNA sequences in this sample. The gene calls are TRBV27 and TRBJ1-5, with a tentative D call TRBD1 (5 bases). Germline lookup yields CDR1 MNHEY and CDR2 SMNVEV (reference sequence). The CDR3 is made up of 14 amino acids. The V gene lost 2 bases and the J gene lost 0 bases, with 5 bases spanning the gap. The CDR3 sequence: CASSLRGSNQPQHF. The CDR3 region has the DNA TGTGCCAGCAGTTTAAGGGGTAGCAATCAGCCCCAGCATTTT.

The chain recombines TRBV18 with TRBJ1-4; TRBD1 might be the D (6 bases). Trimming took off 5 bases at V and 7 bases at J, with 11 bases between the two ends. Per the germline V gene, CDR1 is KGHSH and CDR2 is LQKENI. This CDR3 has 13 residues. DNA of the CDR3: TGTGCCAGCTCAATTGGGGGCCCTGAAAAACTGTTTTTT. It encodes CASSIGGPEKLFF.

This chain links TRBV19 with TRBJ1-5; D gene uncertain. Germline V CDR1 and CDR2: LNHDA, SQIVND (reference sequence). Between the trimmed V and J ends, which lost 4 bases and 0 bases, there was a span of 10 bases. The CDR3 spans 15 residues. CDR3 residues: CASSTRGGSNQPQHF. DNA for the CDR3: TGTGCCAGTAGTACCCGTGGAGGTAGCAATCAGCCCCAGCATTTT.

The chain uses TRBV2 and TRBJ1-5; D may be TRBD1 (5 bases). This CDR3 has 13 amino acids. V lost 8 bases and J lost 1, with 9 bases in between. From germline, CDR1 is SNHLY and CDR2 FYNNEI. CDR3 DNA: TGTGCCAGCGACAGTGTGAGCAATCAGCCCCAGCATTTT. It is translated as CASDSVSNQPQHF.

V usage is TRBV7-2 and J usage is TRBJ2-2; TRBD2 might be the D (6 bases). This CDR3 has 14 residues. V dropped 0 bases and J dropped 7 bases, with 9 bases sitting between them. CDR1 and CDR2 (germline): SGHTA, FQGNSA. The CDR3 bases are TGTGCCAGCAGCTTAGCGTGGGGAGGCGGGGAGCTGTTTTTT. Amino acids: CASSLAWGGGELFF.

This sequence joins TRBV9 and TRBJ2-3; TRBD2 matches 8 bases. CDR3 length equals 14 residues. From germline, CDR1 is SGDLS and CDR2 YYNGEE. The V segment lost 7 bases and the J segment 0 bases; nucleotides outside the gene matches: 4. The CDR3 protein is CASCERESTDTQYF. The CDR3 region has the DNA TGTGCCAGCTGTGAGCGGGAGAGCACAGATACGCAGTATTTT.

Here the CDR3 reads CASSLVGGGSTDTQYF. The CDR3, as DNA: TGTGCCAGCAGTTTGGTGGGCGGGGGTAGCACAGATACGCAGTATTTT. The rearrangement uses TRBV28 and TRBJ2-3, with 7 bases fitting TRBD2. The CDR3 is 16 amino acids. V gave up 3 bases and J gave up 0 bases; unmatched junction bases: 6. Germline CDR1 reads MDHEN; CDR2 reads SYDVKM.